One sample yielded the 16 T cell receptor beta chains listed below, sequenced in a study of tumor-infiltrating lymphocytes in primary liver carcinoma. Using a constant-region primer together with ProtoScript II reverse transcriptase, TCR beta cDNA was made from around 500 ng of total RNA. A slightly modified ARM-PCR protocol with three nested multiplex PCR rounds produced these TCR beta libraries. The first two PCR rounds used TRBV1-TRBV30 forward primers with a C-beta reverse primer, about 10 cycles each. One entry per CDR3 protein results from TCRdb running MiXCR on the multiplex PCR reads. Here the sample spans under 150,000 distinct CDR3 sequences, approximately 68% being singletons. Investigators took RNA and DNA out together from approximately 22-30 mg of unsorted bulk tissue. Sample: tumor-adjacent normal liver tissue. The source of these receptors is a woman aged 60-75 years with primary liver carcinoma and hepatitis B virus infection.

At least ten counts were recorded for this clonotype. This may arise from a read error, as a much more abundant clone is one base away. The missing conserved phenylalanine or tryptophan at the end of this CDR3 makes a read error likely. The chain combines TRBV11-2 with TRBJ1-1; no reliable D call. Trimming removed 5 bases from V and 8 bases from J, with 18 bases in between. The CDR3 loop spans 14 amino acids. Per the germline V gene, CDR1 is SGHAT and CDR2 is FQNNGV. The CDR3 sequence: CASSKGVGGEEAFL. CDR3 in DNA: TGTGCCAGCAGCAAAGGAGTAGGTGGGGAAGAAGCTTTCTTA.

For this clonotype: One junction end does not reproduce the germline sequence, and a read error may be involved. This chain links TRBV6-2 or TRBV6-3 with TRBJ2-6, with D unclear. There are 14 residues in the CDR3. From germline, CDR1 is MNHEY and CDR2 SVGEGT. DNA for the CDR3: TGTGCCAGCAGTTACGGGTCTGTGGCCAACGTCCTGACTTTT. Protein sequence: CASSYGSVANVLTF.

V gene TRBV6-9 combines with J gene TRBJ2-1; the D is unclear. The V gene lost 8 bases and the J gene lost 13 bases, with 15 bases spanning the gap. CDR3 size: 11 residues. Germline lookup yields CDR1 MNHGY and CDR2 SVAAGI. The CDR3 region is CASLVSYEQFF. DNA of the CDR3: TGTGCCAGCCTGGTCTCCTACGAACAGTTCTTC.

Remarks on this clonotype: Given a much more abundant clone one base away, this may be a read error. The chain carries TRBV7-9 and TRBJ2-2; 9 nucleotides line up with TRBD1. The length of the CDR3 is 15 residues. The V segment lost 5 bases and the J segment 6 bases; nucleotides outside the gene matches: 7. Germline CDR1 and CDR2: SEHNR and FQNEAQ (reference sequence). The DNA of the CDR3 is TGTGCCAGCAGCCCCTGGACAGGGGTGCCCGGGGAGCTGTTTTTT. Translated, it gives CASSPWTGVPGELFF.

This clonotype was found many times. The rearrangement links TRBV5-1 to TRBJ2-7; 8 nucleotides match TRBD1. This CDR3 spans 14 amino acids. The V segment lost 1 base and the J segment 6 bases; nucleotides outside the gene matches: 6. CDR1 is SGHRS and CDR2 is YFSETQ in the germline V gene. As DNA, the CDR3 is TGCGCCAGCAGCTTGTCAGGACAGGGTCTCGAGCAGTACTTC. This encodes CASSLSGQGLEQYF.

On this clonotype itself: This may be a read error, as it is one base from a much larger clone. The V call is TRBV5-1, the J call TRBJ1-1; D possibly corresponds to TRBD1 (5 bases). The germline V and J ends were trimmed by 3 bases and 4 bases, with 13 bases remaining between them. This CDR3 region has 14 residues. CDR1 and CDR2 (germline): SGHRS, YFSETQ. The CDR3 DNA follows: TGCGCCAGCAGCTCCAGGGATTTTGCCACTGAAGCTTTCTTT. This encodes CASSSRDFATEAFF.

Points on this clonotype: A read error may account for a junction end that differs from germline. The chain employs TRBV6-6 and TRBJ2-2, with TRBD2 matching 7 bases. The V gene's germline CDR1 is MNHNY and CDR2 SVGAGI (reference sequence). The CDR3 is 20 amino acids. The DNA of the CDR3 is TGTGCCAGCAGTTACTCGAAAAGTCGTAGCGGGCGAGCGAACACCGGGGACCTGCTTTTT. Its protein product is CASSYSKSRSGRANTGDLLF.

As concerns this clonotype: The conserved final phenylalanine or tryptophan is absent from the CDR3, which likely points to a read error. The gene calls are TRBV29-1 and TRBJ2-3; D possibly corresponds to TRBD1 (8 bases). The CDR3 has 14 residues. V was pared by 7 bases and J by 0 bases, with 14 bases between. Germline V gene sequence: CDR1 SQVTM, CDR2 ANQGSEA. The CDR3: CSAHRGGSTDTQYS. As DNA, the CDR3 is TGCAGCGCACACAGGGGGGGGAGCACAGATACGCAGTATTCT.

In regard to this clonotype: A read error may produce the germline difference seen at one junction end. J is TRBJ1-6 and V is TRBV11-2; no reliable D call. CDR3 size: 13 residues. Germline V gene lookup returns CDR1 SGHAT and CDR2 FQNNGV. This CDR3 reads CASIFVMNPPPHF. CDR3 sequence (DNA): TGTGCCAGCATCTTTGTAATGAATCCACCCCCCCACTTT.

This chain uses TRBV11-2 with TRBJ2-5; 12 nucleotides line up with TRBD2. Germline lookup yields CDR1 SGHAT and CDR2 FQNNGV. This CDR3 is built from 17 residues. Trimming at V came to 5 bases and at J to 5 bases, leaving 12 bases not matched to a gene. The CDR3, as DNA: TGTGCCAGCAGCCCCTCGTTGACTAGCGGGAGTTGGGAGACCCAGTACTTC. This translates into CASSPSLTSGSWETQYF.

The chain is built from TRBV11-2 and TRBJ2-7; 7 bases agree with TRBD1. Germline CDR1 and CDR2: SGHAT and FQNNGV. Unmatched junction bases numbered 10, after V lost 10 bases and J lost 4 bases. The CDR3 runs 13 residues. DNA of the CDR3: TGTGCCAACAGTCGACAGGGTGCATACGAGCAGTACTTC. It is translated as CANSRQGAYEQYF. Supplemented by reference TRBV11-2 and TRBJ2-7, the full variable domain reads EAGVAQSPRYKIIEKRQSVAFWCNPISGHATLYWYQQILGQGPKLLIQFQNNGVVDDSQLPKDRFSAERLKGVDSTLKIQPAKLEDSAVYLCANSRQGAYEQYFGPGTRLTVT.

In the case of this clonotype: A much larger clone is a single base away; this may be a read error. The chain links TRBV28 to TRBJ2-3, with 7 bases aligning to TRBD1. Looked up from germline, CDR1 is MDHEN and CDR2 is SYDVKM. This CDR3 has 14 residues. The CDR3 DNA reads TGTGCCTGCAGTTTTGTAGGGGGCAGAGATACGCAGTATTTT. It yields the protein CACSFVGGRDTQYF.

Worth noting for this clonotype: Its ends do not fully match the called genes, so a read error is possible. CDR3 region: CASSLIGSYAGQKGDERFF. In DNA form, the CDR3 reads TGTGCCAGCAGCTTAATAGGGAGCTACGCGGGGCAGAAAGGGGATGAGCGGTTCTTC. The chain joins TRBV7-3 to TRBJ2-1; a possible D gene is TRBD2 (6 bases). This CDR3 has 19 residues. CDR1 SGHTA and CDR2 FQGTGA come from the germline V gene.

Remarks on this clonotype: A much larger clone lies one base from this, so it may be a read error. The rearrangement joins TRBV28 to TRBJ2-5; 7 positions match TRBD1. The germline gives CDR1 MDHEN, CDR2 SYDVKM. This CDR3 region has 16 residues. The DNA of the CDR3 is TGTGTCAGCAGTTTTGGGTGGGGCAGGGGGACGGAGACCCAGTACTTC. It codes for CVSSFGWGRGTETQYF.

With regard to this clonotype: The junction differs from germline at one of its ends, possibly a read error. The chain recombines TRBV11-3 with TRBJ1-2, with unresolved D. The CDR3 runs 13 residues. Germline V gene lookup returns CDR1 SGHNT and CDR2 YENEEA. Written as DNA, the CDR3 is TGTGCCAACAGCTTTGTACCTAACTGTGGCTACACCTTT. Residues: CANSFVPNCGYTF.

In its sample, this clonotype was seen many times. The gene calls are TRBV7-9 and TRBJ1-5, with D unclear. V gave up 1 base and J gave up 4 bases, with 5 bases separating them. Per germline, CDR1 SEHNR and CDR2 FQNEAQ (reference sequence). The CDR3 consists of 13 residues. The CDR3 is CASSLGRNQPQHF. In DNA, the CDR3 is TGTGCCAGCAGCTTAGGACGGAATCAGCCCCAGCATTTT.